This T cell receptor beta chain was recovered during a study of blood T cells in healthy people across ages. The CDR3 totals 14 residues. Germline V gene data show CDR1 as DFQATT and CDR2 as SNEGSKA (reference sequence). The V gene lost 2 bases and the J gene lost 8 bases, with 18 bases spanning the gap. Remarks on this clonotype: Antigen unknown.

Study-level points and caveats: Correlation between TCR beta diversity and naive T cell percentage was strong. It was held that the diversity estimates obtained from one million T cells were underestimates.

Next came a second PCR, run for about 7 to 12 cycles, which used a sample-barcoded 5' primer along with a J-beta primer mix. Each cDNA was tagged by a template-switch adaptor containing 12 random nucleotides. TCRdb fed the 5' RACE reads into MiXCR, producing one record per CDR3 protein. This table holds some 1,500,000 distinct CDR3 sequences, 35% to 45% found once. The receptor was derived from a woman in her late teens or twenties in good health. The sample was blood. The V call is TRBV20-1, the J call TRBJ1-2, with a possible D match to TRBD1 (5 bases). CDR3 sequence: CSARSTPGTSGYTF. In DNA, the CDR3 is TGCAGTGCTAGATCTACCCCCGGGACTAGCGGCTACACCTTC.